This paragraph reports one T cell receptor (beta chain). The antigen it recognizes is unknown. The sample holds no much larger clone one base away, and base qualities are not on file. This sample stems from a study of blood T cell repertoires in COVID-19 (dated by TCRdb to about 2020). About the study as a whole: Samples covering the acute and convalescent phases of COVID-19 were provided by collaborators in the United States, Italy and Spain. The repertoires were made available in a free public database intended to serve as a resource for research on the immune response to SARS-CoV-2. The prospective study material was composed of cDNA or gDNA derived from T cells, B-cell-depleted T cells, or PBMCs. HLA class I and class II types, where available, came from metadata supplied by the sample provider rather than from assay-based typing. Subjects who had been exposed to COVID-19, were actively infected with it, or had recovered from it provided the deeply sampled blood TCRbeta repertoires that made up the dataset. The samples were drawn from the first 160 participants of the ongoing ImmuneRACE study and from over 950 subjects provided by 6 global collaborators. The sample metadata nearly always contained a de-identified subject ID, COVID-19 status, age in years and sex.

The immunoSEQ Assay, a bias-controlled multiplex PCR, was used to amplify TCRbeta CDR3 regions from genomic DNA. On the study's bioinformatics: Within the assay, amplification of reference gene primers was used to estimate how many nucleated cells each sample contained. Sequence reads were collapsed and filtered to measure the absolute abundance of every unique TCRbeta CDR3 rearrangement. For each sample, productive Simpson clonality was calculated by taking the square root of Simpson's diversity index across productive rearrangements. This is the immuneACCESS table as TCRdb keeps it, with only in-frame sequences that have V and J called. A part of the clones is gone; compared with another copy, unresolved V genes explain less than half, and the rest is unexplained. Clonal size and the V and J genes are those of that table, whereas D and trimming came from the DNA. The sample table contains a few hundred thousand clones; only one count was recorded for 70% to 90% of them. Together, the top ten hold over 0.95% of the sample.

What the authors observed across the whole study: The quantity of clinical and demographic metadata differed by source and by participant and was supplied without curation.

Inclusive of the bounding cysteine and phenylalanine, the CDR3 is 14 residues long. Only the CDR3 DNA stays, 42 bases, in frame from base 1. From the germline V gene, CDR1 is SGHDN and CDR2 is FVKESK. Relative to germline, V is missing 4 bases and J is missing 3 bases, with 4 bases of the junction outside any gene match. Enrolling through a virtual design, the prospective study's participants ranged in age from roughly 18 to 89 years and lived across 24 United States geographic areas. In the prospective study, cohorts were assigned on the basis of participant-reported clinical history obtained from a screening survey and a study questionnaire. Recovered participants in ImmuneRACE Cohort 3 were defined by two consecutive negative NP/OP PCR tests, clearance by a healthcare professional, or resolution of symptoms. In the prospective study, mobile phlebotomists collected whole blood, serum and a nasopharyngeal or oropharyngeal swab from each participant. Over an approximately two-month period, participants in the prospective study had the option of providing additional blood draws and questionnaires. Before DNA extraction, prospective study blood samples were shipped either frozen or at room temperature.

This clonotype originated in a man aged 25-45 years who had recovered from COVID-19. Sequenced material: PBMCs or T cells enriched from blood (not recorded which). The V gene is TRBV14 and the J gene is TRBJ1-2; 8 nucleotides in the junction match TRBD1. The CDR3 reads as follows: CASSPGQEYYGYTF. At the DNA level, the sequence is TGTGCCAGCAGCCCGGGACAGGAGTACTATGGCTACACCTTC.